Each of the 27 T cell receptor beta chains below was sequenced from the same sample in a study of long-term antiretroviral therapy in people with HIV (dated by TCRdb to 2021 to 2024). The immunoSEQ hsTCRB v3.0 assay was used at survey level resolution to sequence the TRB variable region. This immuneACCESS table, as held by TCRdb, lists in-frame sequences with V and J called but not all clones. Of the missing ones, under half trace to an unresolved V gene in checked studies; the others have no known cause. This sample is represented by about 15,000 clones; roughly four fifths of them were singletons. Together, the top ten hold about 8.2% of the sample. The source was unsorted PBMCs, collected 0.3 years after starting antiretroviral therapy. The receptors originated from a man between 18 and 35 years old with HIV.

This clone was seen only a few times. This rearrangement joins TRBV2 to TRBJ1-5; tentative D call: TRBD1 (6 bases). Germline V gene sequence: CDR1 SNHLY, CDR2 FYNNEI. The CDR3 has 16 amino acids. Deletions cut 6 bases from V and 1 base from J, with 16 bases between. This CDR3 reads CASSPTGPLSNQPQHF. In DNA form, the CDR3 reads TGTGCCAGCAGCCCTACAGGGCCGTTGAGCAATCAGCCCCAGCATTTT.

This chain uses TRBV5-1 with TRBJ1-1, with D perhaps TRBD1 (6 bases). V dropped 2 bases and J dropped 5 bases, with 16 bases sitting between them. Germline V lookup: CDR1 SGHRS, CDR2 YFSETQ. This CDR3 region has 15 residues. The CDR3 sequence: CASSFSGDVGTEAFF. CDR3 sequence (DNA): TGCGCCAGCAGCTTCTCAGGGGACGTAGGGACTGAAGCTTTCTTT.

The V gene is TRBV7-8, the J gene TRBJ1-3; no definite D call. Per the germline V gene, CDR1 is SGHVS and CDR2 is FQNEAQ. V lost 0 bases and J lost 8, with 5 bases in between. CDR3 length: 12 amino acids. The CDR3 nucleotides read TGTGCCAGCAGCTTAGCAGGAGACACCATATATTTT. Protein sequence: CASSLAGDTIYF.

V gene TRBV4-2 combines with J gene TRBJ2-3, with 13 nucleotides matching TRBD2. Trimming cost V 2 bases and J 6 bases; bases outside gene matches: 8. The CDR3 covers 17 residues. Germline assignment: CDR1 LGHNA and CDR2 YNFKEQ. CDR3 sequence reads: CASSQSTSGGALDTQYF. CDR3 DNA: TGTGCCAGCAGCCAATCCACTAGCGGGGGGGCCCTGGATACGCAGTATTTT.

This chain connects TRBV27 to TRBJ2-4, with TRBD1 identical over 7 bases. V was clipped by 4 bases and J by 14 bases; unmatched bases: 11. Germline CDR1 and CDR2: MNHEY and SMNVEV (reference sequence). The CDR3 runs 13 residues. The CDR3: CASSYSREQGKYF. In nucleotides, the CDR3 is TGTGCCAGCAGTTATTCCCGGGAACAGGGGAAGTACTTC.

The chain couples TRBV6-5 to TRBJ2-5; 9 nucleotides line up with TRBD1. CDR1 is MNHEY and CDR2 is SVGAGI in the germline V gene. The CDR3 is made up of 15 amino acids. Trimming removed 5 bases from V and 13 bases from J; junction bases left unmatched: 17. This chain's CDR3 is CASSNPPDRGTFLYF. The CDR3 DNA is TGTGCCAGCAGTAACCCTCCTGACAGGGGGACATTTCTGTACTTC.

This clone was counted once. J is TRBJ2-1 and V is TRBV2; 7 nucleotides align to TRBD2. V lost 6 bases, J lost 5 bases, and 16 bases stayed unmatched. Germline V gene sequence: CDR1 SNHLY, CDR2 FYNNEI. The CDR3 is 17 amino acids. CDR3 sequence (DNA): TGTGCCAGCAGCTCTCTGGCGTCGAGTGGGGGGGACAATGAGCAGTTCTTC. It specifies CASSSLASSGGDNEQFF.

This rearrangement joins TRBV4-1 to TRBJ1-1; no reliable D call. Germline loops: CDR1 MGHRA, CDR2 YSYEKL. This CDR3 has 16 amino acids. V was cut by 1 base and J by 12 bases, with 24 bases left in between. The CDR3 reads CASSQGSLGDLGASFF. CDR3 DNA: TGCGCCAGCAGCCAAGGTAGTCTCGGAGACCTAGGTGCATCTTTCTTT.

The gene calls are TRBV27 and TRBJ2-1; 10 bases agree with TRBD2. This CDR3 spans 16 amino acids. Germline lookup yields CDR1 MNHEY and CDR2 SMNVEV (reference sequence). With 4 bases clipped from V and 8 bases from J, the junction kept 11 bases outside the gene matches. In DNA, the CDR3 is TGTGCCAGCAGTTACCCCCTGAGCGGGGGGGCCCATGAGCAGTTCTTC. Amino acids: CASSYPLSGGAHEQFF.

The rearrangement joins TRBV7-9 to TRBJ2-3, with TRBD1 matching 8 bases. The CDR3 totals 14 residues. V trimming: 5 bases; J trimming: 2 bases; junction bases outside the gene matches: 3. Germline V gives CDR1 SEHNR, CDR2 FQNEAQ (reference sequence). CDR3 residues: CASSRGQDTDTQYF. As DNA, the CDR3 is TGTGCCAGCAGCCGGGGACAGGACACAGATACGCAGTATTTT.

The chain uses TRBV5-6 and TRBJ2-5, with 7 bases fitting TRBD1. The V and J ends lost 6 bases and 1 base, in that order; junction bases with no gene match: 9. The germline V gene has CDR1 SGHDT and CDR2 YYEEEE. The CDR3 length is 15 residues. CDR3 in DNA: TGTGCCAGCACCAAACAAGGGACAGCCCAAGAGACCCAGTACTTC. Amino acid sequence: CASTKQGTAQETQYF.

V gene TRBV28 combines with J gene TRBJ2-3; no definite D call. Germline V gene data show CDR1 as MDHEN and CDR2 as SYDVKM. Trimming left V 4 bases short and J 2 bases short, with 7 bases between. This CDR3 has 13 amino acids. This chain's CDR3 is CASSYGPTDTQYF. CDR3 sequence (DNA): TGTGCCAGCAGTTATGGCCCCACAGATACGCAGTATTTT.

This clone occurred once. CDR3 coding DNA: TGTGCCAGCAGCTCCGATGAGAGGGACACCGGGGAGCTGTTTTTT. It is translated as CASSSDERDTGELFF. This sequence joins TRBV7-9 and TRBJ2-2, with D possibly TRBD2 on 5 matching bases. The CDR3 spans 15 residues. From germline, CDR1 is SEHNR and CDR2 FQNEAQ (reference sequence). V lost 4 bases and J 3 bases, leaving 12 bases between the germline ends. Using reference TRBV7-9 and TRBJ2-2 for the parts outside the CDR3, the full variable domain is DTGVSQNPRHKITKRGQNVTFRCDPISEHNRLYWYRQTLGQGPEFLTYFQNEAQLEKSRLLSDRFSAERPKGSFSTLEIQRTEQGDSAMYLCASSSDERDTGELFFGEGSRLTVL.

The chain couples TRBV7-6 to TRBJ1-6; perhaps TRBD1 as D (6 bases). CDR3 length: 13 amino acids. Trimming stripped 5 bases from V and 8 bases from J, with 10 bases between. Germline V lookup: CDR1 SGHVS, CDR2 FNYEAQ. The CDR3 loop is CASSLRTDSPLHF. CDR3 DNA: TGTGCCAGCAGCCTACGGACAGATTCACCCCTCCACTTT.

The CDR3 sequence: CASIQPSGGQASYGYTF. For the CDR3, the DNA is TGTGCCAGTATCCAACCCAGCGGGGGGCAAGCTAGCTATGGCTACACCTTC. The rearrangement links TRBV19 to TRBJ1-2; D is possibly TRBD1 (6 bases). The CDR3 totals 17 residues. Trimming cost V 7 bases and J 4 bases, with 25 bases left between them. Germline values: CDR1 LNHDA, CDR2 SQIVND (reference sequence).

The chain's CDR3 is CASSLVVDEQYV. The CDR3 DNA reads as TGTGCCAGCAGCTTAGTAGTCGACGAGCAGTACGTC. The genes are TRBV11-2 and TRBJ2-7, with D unclear. V was pared by 1 base and J by 5 bases, with 6 bases between. Germline V lookup: CDR1 SGHAT, CDR2 FQNNGV. CDR3 length: 12 amino acids.

V usage is TRBV11-3 and J usage is TRBJ2-5; 11 positions match TRBD2. Germline values: CDR1 SGHNT, CDR2 YENEEA. This CDR3 spans 13 amino acids. V gave up 8 bases and J gave up 1 base; unmatched junction bases: 0. The CDR3 here is CASGLAGQETQYF. CDR3 nucleotide sequence: TGTGCCAGCGGACTAGCGGGCCAAGAGACCCAGTACTTC. Based on the CDR3 plus reference TRBV11-3 and TRBJ2-5, the full variable domain is EAGVVQSPRYKIIEKKQPVAFWCNPISGHNTLYWYLQNLGQGPELLIRYENEEAVDDSQLPKDRFSAERLKGVDSTLKIQPAELGDSAVYLCASGLAGQETQYFGPGTRLLVL.

This clone has just one count. V gene TRBV28 combines with J gene TRBJ1-2; no firm D call. The CDR3 length is 13 residues. Trimming took off 3 bases at V and 5 bases at J, with 10 bases between the two ends. Germline values: CDR1 MDHEN, CDR2 SYDVKM. Here the CDR3 DNA reads TGTGCCAGCAGTTTTTCAGAGGGTTATGGCTACACCTTC. It yields the protein CASSFSEGYGYTF.

J is TRBJ1-6 and V is TRBV7-6; D gene unclear. Germline CDR1 reads SGHVS; CDR2 reads FNYEAQ. V lost 0 bases and J lost 7, with 13 bases in between. This CDR3 region has 16 residues. CDR3 sequence reads: CASSLAGVKTNSPLHF. The CDR3, as DNA: TGTGCCAGCAGCTTAGCTGGGGTTAAGACCAATTCACCCCTCCACTTT.

CDR3 sequence: CASSLDGGPKNIQYF. CDR3 coding DNA: TGTGCCAGCAGTTTAGACGGGGGGCCTAAAAACATTCAGTACTTC. The chain joins TRBV27 to TRBJ2-4, with D possibly being TRBD2 (7 bases). CDR3 length: 15 residues. Trimming removed 2 bases from V and 4 bases from J, with 12 bases in between. Germline V CDR1 and CDR2: MNHEY, SMNVEV (reference sequence).

The chain uses TRBV7-9 and TRBJ2-1, with a tentative D call TRBD2 (5 bases). Germline CDR1 reads SEHNR; CDR2 reads FQNEAQ (reference sequence). Trimming took 3 bases from V and 5 from J, leaving 11 bases between them. This CDR3 has 14 residues. The CDR3 loop is CASSLEASNNEQFF. The CDR3 DNA follows: TGTGCCAGCAGCTTGGAGGCATCCAACAATGAGCAGTTCTTC.

The V call is TRBV5-6, the J call TRBJ2-1; 14 bases are a match to TRBD2. CDR1 is SGHDT and CDR2 is YYEEEE in the germline V gene. Losses at the gene ends were 3 bases for V and 1 base for J; bases not matched to a gene: 9. The CDR3 has 19 residues. The CDR3 reads CASSSPGLAGATSYNEQFF. CDR3 sequence (DNA): TGTGCCAGCAGCTCTCCGGGACTAGCGGGGGCAACTTCCTACAATGAGCAGTTCTTC.

The gene calls are TRBV28 and TRBJ1-1, with D tentatively TRBD1 (6 bases). The V end lost 7 bases, the J end lost 6 bases, and 18 bases lay between the germline ends. Germline V gene lookup returns CDR1 MDHEN and CDR2 SYDVKM. This CDR3 spans 14 amino acids. The CDR3 nucleotides read TGTGCCAGCAACCTGAGGGGGGCGGTCGCTGAAGCTTTCTTT. This translates into CASNLRGAVAEAFF.

This chain connects TRBV6-5 to TRBJ1-6; D uncertain. Germline CDR1 and CDR2: MNHEY and SVGAGI. The CDR3 has 13 amino acids. V was clipped by 5 bases and J by 13 bases, with 15 bases between them. CDR3 residues: CASSTQIGSPLHF. DNA of the CDR3: TGTGCCAGCAGTACGCAAATAGGGTCCCCCCTCCACTTT.

This chain joins TRBV28 and TRBJ1-4, with D perhaps TRBD1 (6 bases). This CDR3 region has 15 residues. V lost 5 bases and J lost 5, with 15 bases in between. CDR1 and CDR2 from the germline V gene are MDHEN and SYDVKM. The CDR3 sequence is CASSPLGTSNEKLFF. CDR3 bases: TGTGCCAGCAGTCCCCTCGGGACAAGCAATGAAAAACTGTTTTTT.

The chain employs TRBV28 and TRBJ1-1; D uncertain. This CDR3 is 15 amino acids long. CDR1 MDHEN and CDR2 SYDVKM come from the germline V gene. Trimming removed 2 bases from V and 2 bases from J, with 12 bases in between. This CDR3 is CASSLTSPLNTEAFF. Here the CDR3 DNA reads TGTGCCAGCAGTTTAACGAGCCCTCTAAACACTGAAGCTTTCTTT.

This clone was picked up a small number of times. The chain has TRBV30 and TRBJ2-3; the match to TRBD2 covers 12 bases. This CDR3 region has 16 residues. The J segment lost 0 bases and the V segment lost 2 bases, leaving 3 bases of the junction unmatched. Germline V gene sequence: CDR1 GTSNPN, CDR2 SVGIG (reference sequence). CDR3: CAWSKGLAGSTDTQYF. The CDR3 nucleotides read TGTGCCTGGAGTAAGGGACTAGCGGGTAGCACAGATACGCAGTATTTT.